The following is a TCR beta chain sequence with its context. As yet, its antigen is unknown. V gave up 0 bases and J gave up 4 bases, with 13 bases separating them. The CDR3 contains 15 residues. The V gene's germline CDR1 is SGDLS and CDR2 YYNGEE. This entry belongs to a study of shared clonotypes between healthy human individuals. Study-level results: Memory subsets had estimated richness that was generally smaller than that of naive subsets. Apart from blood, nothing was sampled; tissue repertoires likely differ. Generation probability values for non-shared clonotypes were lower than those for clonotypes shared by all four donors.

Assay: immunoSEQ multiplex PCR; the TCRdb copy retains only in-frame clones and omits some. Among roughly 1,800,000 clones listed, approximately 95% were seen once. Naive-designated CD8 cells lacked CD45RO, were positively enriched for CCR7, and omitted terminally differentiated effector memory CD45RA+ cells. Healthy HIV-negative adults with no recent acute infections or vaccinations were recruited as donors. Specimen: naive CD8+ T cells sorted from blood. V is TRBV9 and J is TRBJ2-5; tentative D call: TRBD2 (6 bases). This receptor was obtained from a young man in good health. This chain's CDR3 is CASSVAEVGGETQYF. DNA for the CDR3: TGTGCCAGCAGCGTAGCAGAGGTCGGGGGAGAGACCCAGTACTTC. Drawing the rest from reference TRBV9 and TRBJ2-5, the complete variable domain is DSGVTQTPKHLITATGQRVTLRCSPRSGDLSVYWYQQSLDQGLQFLIQYYNGEERAKGNILERFSAQQFPDLHSELNLSSLELGDSALYFCASSVAEVGGETQYFGPGTRLLVL.